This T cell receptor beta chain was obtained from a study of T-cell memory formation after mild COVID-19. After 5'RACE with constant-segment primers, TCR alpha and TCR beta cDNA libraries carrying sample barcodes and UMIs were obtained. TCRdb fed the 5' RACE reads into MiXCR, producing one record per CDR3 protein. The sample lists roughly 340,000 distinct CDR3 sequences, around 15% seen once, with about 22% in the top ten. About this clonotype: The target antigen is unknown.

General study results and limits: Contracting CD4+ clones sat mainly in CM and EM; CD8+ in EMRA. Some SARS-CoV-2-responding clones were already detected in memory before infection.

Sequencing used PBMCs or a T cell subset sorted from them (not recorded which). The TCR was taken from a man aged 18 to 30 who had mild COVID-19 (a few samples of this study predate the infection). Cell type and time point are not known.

This CDR3 is CASSQDGPNGYTF. The CDR3 bases are TGTGCCAGCAGCCAAGATGGGCCTAATGGCTACACCTTC. The chain couples TRBV4-2 to TRBJ1-2, with no clear D. The V end lost 0 bases, the J end lost 6 bases, and 8 bases lay between the germline ends. CDR1 is LGHNA and CDR2 is YNFKEQ in the germline V gene. The CDR3 has 13 residues.